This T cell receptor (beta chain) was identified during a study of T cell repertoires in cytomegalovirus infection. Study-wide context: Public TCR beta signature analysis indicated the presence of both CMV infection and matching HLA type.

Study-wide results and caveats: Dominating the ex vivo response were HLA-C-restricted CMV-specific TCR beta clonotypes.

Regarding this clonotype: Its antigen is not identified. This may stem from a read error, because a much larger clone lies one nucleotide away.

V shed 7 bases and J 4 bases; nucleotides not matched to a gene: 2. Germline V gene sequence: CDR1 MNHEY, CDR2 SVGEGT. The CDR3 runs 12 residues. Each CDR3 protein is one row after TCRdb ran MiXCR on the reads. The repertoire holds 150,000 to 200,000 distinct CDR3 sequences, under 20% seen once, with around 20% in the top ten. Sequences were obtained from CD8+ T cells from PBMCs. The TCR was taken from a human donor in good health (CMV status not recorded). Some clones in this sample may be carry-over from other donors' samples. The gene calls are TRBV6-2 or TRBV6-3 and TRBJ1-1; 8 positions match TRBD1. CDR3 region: CASTTGGTEAFF. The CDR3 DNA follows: TGTGCCAGCACTACAGGGGGCACTGAAGCTTTCTTT.